A single sample is the source of the 20 T cell receptor beta chains below, sequenced in a study of CD8 T cells in Susac syndrome. cDNA came from around 0.54 to 1 ug RNA primed by random hexamers. TCRdb redid the calling of the immunoSEQ multiplex PCR reads with MiXCR, one entry per CDR3 protein. The repertoire has under 200,000 distinct CDR3 sequences, roughly 96% of them found once; the top ten carry approximately 0.1%. Material for sequencing was CD4+ T cells from PBMCs. These receptor sequences come from a human donor in good health.

This clonotype was detected only once. The CDR3 DNA reads TGTGCCACCAGCTTGCCCCCTAGGGGGAAAGTGAATTCACCCCTCCACTTT. Its protein product is CATSLPPRGKVNSPLHF. The genes are TRBV15 and TRBJ1-6; tentatively, D is TRBD1 (6 bases). Germline V lookup: CDR1 LNHNV, CDR2 YYDKDF (reference sequence). Trimming stripped 5 bases from V and 7 bases from J, with 21 bases between. This CDR3 is built from 17 residues.

The CDR3 loop is CASSLASGAGQPQHF. Here the CDR3 DNA reads TGTGCCAGCAGCTTAGCGTCGGGGGCTGGTCAGCCCCAGCATTTT. This chain uses TRBV7-9 with TRBJ1-5, with TRBD1 as a possible D gene (6 bases). This CDR3 region has 15 residues. From germline, CDR1 is SEHNR and CDR2 FQNEAQ (reference sequence). V was clipped by 0 bases and J by 6 bases, with 12 bases between them.

This chain connects TRBV6-5 to TRBJ2-7, with a tentative D call TRBD1 (6 bases). Trimming left V 6 bases short and J 6 bases short, with 12 bases between. Germline CDR1 reads MNHEY; CDR2 reads SVGAGI. The CDR3 runs to 12 residues. CDR3 sequence reads: CASSRAGVEQYF. CDR3 sequence (DNA): TGTGCCAGCAGCCGAGCAGGGGTCGAGCAGTACTTC.

The chain is built from TRBV28 and TRBJ1-4, with D perhaps TRBD1 (5 bases). CDR3 length equals 14 residues. V gave up 5 bases and J gave up 5 bases, with 12 bases separating them. Germline CDR1 and CDR2: MDHEN and SYDVKM. The CDR3: CASSLPDKNEKLFF. The CDR3, as DNA: TGTGCCAGCAGTCTGCCGGACAAGAATGAAAAACTGTTTTTT.

This clonotype was picked up one time. The V and J genes are TRBV3-1 and TRBJ2-5, with 10 bases lining up with TRBD1. With 8 bases clipped from V and 4 bases from J, the junction kept 10 bases outside the gene matches. The CDR3 covers 15 residues. CDR1 and CDR2 (germline): LGHDT, YNNKEL (reference sequence). The CDR3 is CASCGDRGRRETQYF. The DNA for the CDR3 is TGTGCCAGCTGTGGGGACAGGGGACGGCGAGAGACCCAGTACTTC.

The chain is built from TRBV5-1 and TRBJ2-3, with no clear D. The germline V gene has CDR1 SGHRS and CDR2 YFSETQ. The CDR3 is 14 residues long. The V end lost 0 bases, the J end lost 1 base, and 6 bases lay between the germline ends. CDR3 amino acids: CASSLDSGTDTQYF. CDR3 DNA: TGCGCCAGCAGCTTGGATTCTGGCACAGATACGCAGTATTTT.

This clonotype was picked up a small number of times. The CDR3 DNA reads as TGTGCCAGCAGCTTGGATCCGAACACTGAAGCTTTCTTT. This codes for CASSLDPNTEAFF. V gene TRBV7-2 combines with J gene TRBJ1-1; D is unclear. The CDR3 is 13 amino acids. Germline V CDR1 and CDR2: SGHTA, FQGNSA. Trimming took off 3 bases at V and 1 base at J, with 6 bases between the two ends.

The chain employs TRBV18 and TRBJ1-1; D not certain. The CDR3 loop spans 14 amino acids. Germline loops: CDR1 KGHSH, CDR2 LQKENI. V was cut by 3 bases and J by 1 base, with 9 bases left in between. CDR3: CASSPNSQNTEAFF. Written as DNA, the CDR3 is TGTGCCAGCTCACCGAACAGCCAGAACACTGAAGCTTTCTTT.

This chain uses TRBV23-1 with TRBJ2-7; 7 bases are shared with TRBD1. TRBV23-1 counts as an open reading frame of uncertain function. Unmatched junction bases numbered 8, after V lost 5 bases and J lost 1 base. The CDR3 runs to 15 residues. The chain's CDR3 is CASSSRPGQSYEQYF. In DNA form, the CDR3 reads TGCGCCAGCAGTTCCAGGCCGGGACAGTCCTACGAGCAGTACTTC.

The V and J genes are TRBV7-3 and TRBJ2-2; D ambiguous. This CDR3 has 17 residues. From germline, CDR1 is SGHTA and CDR2 FQGTGA. The V gene lost 5 bases and the J gene lost 0 bases, with 16 bases spanning the gap. The CDR3 nucleotides read TGTGCCAGCAGCCTTGACCGTTTGGGATCGAACACCGGGGAGCTGTTTTTT. Its protein product is CASSLDRLGSNTGELFF.

V and J are TRBV27 and TRBJ1-5; TRBD1 aligns across 7 bases. With 6 bases clipped from V and 9 bases from J, the junction kept 11 bases outside the gene matches. The CDR3 loop spans 14 amino acids. The germline V gene encodes CDR1 MNHEY and CDR2 SMNVEV (reference sequence). The DNA for the CDR3 is TGTGCCAGCAGCCCTGGGACAGCCCCAGGGCCCCAGCATTTT. It is translated as CASSPGTAPGPQHF.

The chain uses TRBV7-2 and TRBJ2-1, with D perhaps assigned TRBD1 or TRBD2 (6 bases each). The CDR3 is 13 amino acids. Germline CDR1 is SGHTA and CDR2 is FQGNSA. Trimming took off 1 base at V and 8 bases at J, with 9 bases between the two ends. The CDR3 nucleotides are TGTGCCAGCAGCTTAGTCGGGGGCGATGAGCAGTTCTTC. It encodes CASSLVGGDEQFF.

This chain connects TRBV30 to TRBJ2-5; TRBD2 matches 12 bases. CDR3 length equals 14 residues. CDR1 and CDR2 (germline): GTSNPN, SVGIG (reference sequence). V shed 2 bases, J shed 4 bases, and the junction held 2 bases outside the gene matches. The CDR3 here is CAWSSGLAGETQYF. The CDR3, as DNA: TGTGCCTGGAGTTCGGGACTAGCGGGAGAGACCCAGTACTTC.

This clonotype occurred once. The gene calls are TRBV11-2 and TRBJ2-1; the D gene could be TRBD1 or TRBD2 (5 bases each). Germline loops: CDR1 SGHAT, CDR2 FQNNGV. The V end was cut by 2 bases, the J end by 9 bases, with 11 bases between. The CDR3 contains 13 residues. The CDR3 DNA is TGTGCCAGCAGCTTATGGGGGTGGGGTGAGCAGTTCTTC. Translation: CASSLWGWGEQFF.

The chain joins TRBV29-1 to TRBJ2-7; the match to TRBD1 covers 7 bases. This CDR3 has 15 residues. Germline loops: CDR1 SQVTM, CDR2 ANQGSEA. The V and J ends lost 1 base and 0 bases, in that order; junction bases with no gene match: 6. The CDR3 protein is CSVEGLRDSSYEQYF. The CDR3 DNA reads TGCAGCGTTGAAGGCCTCCGGGACAGCTCCTACGAGCAGTACTTC.

This clonotype was observed once. V usage is TRBV30 and J usage is TRBJ1-1; D call uncertain. This CDR3 comprises 14 residues. V lost 0 bases to trimming and J lost 1 base, with 9 bases between them. Germline lookup yields CDR1 GTSNPN and CDR2 SVGIG (reference sequence). CDR3 bases: TGTGCCTGGAGTGTACTGGGCCGGAACACTGAAGCTTTCTTT. Protein product: CAWSVLGRNTEAFF.

The rearrangement uses TRBV20-1 and TRBJ2-1, with 10 bases that match TRBD2. V lost 5 bases and J lost 14; bases outside the gene matches: 6. The CDR3 sequence is 11 residues long. Germline-derived CDR1 and CDR2 are DFQATT and SNEGSKA (reference sequence). CDR3 in DNA: TGCAGTGCTTCAGCGGGAGGGTCAAAGTTCTTC. Protein product: CSASAGGSKFF.

The genes are TRBV3-1 and TRBJ2-1; 13 bases align to TRBD2. V was pared by 5 bases and J by 8 bases, with 12 bases of the junction left unmatched. From germline, CDR1 is LGHDT and CDR2 YNNKEL (reference sequence). This CDR3 contains 17 residues. The chain's CDR3 is CASSSPGLAGFGDEQFF. Here the CDR3 DNA reads TGTGCCAGCAGCTCTCCGGGACTAGCGGGATTCGGCGATGAGCAGTTCTTC.

For this clonotype: The CDR3 carries no conserved terminal phenylalanine or tryptophan, so it likely arises from a read error. The DNA is left out, because the CDR3 cannot be placed on it with certainty; the CDR3 is given as TCRdb lists it. The chain links TRBV12-3 or TRBV12-4 to TRBJ1-2. The CDR3 has 8 residues if both end residues are counted. The CDR3 reads CASPSFNL.

This clonotype was counted a single time. The chain recombines TRBV24-1 with TRBJ2-7; D gene uncertain. V was trimmed by 9 bases and J by 6 bases, leaving 11 bases between them. The CDR3 loop spans 11 amino acids. CDR1 is KGHDR and CDR2 is SFDVKD in the germline V gene. CDR3 protein: CATPLASEQYF. CDR3 DNA sequence: TGTGCCACCCCGCTGGCTTCCGAGCAGTACTTC.